This passage covers 30 T cell receptor beta chains from one sample sequenced in a study of cytomegalovirus exposure and HLA in healthy donors. A multiplex PCR was run with 60 Vbeta primers and 13 Jbeta primers. Clones were read by immunoSEQ multiplex PCR, and TCRdb kept only the in-frame ones, dropping some. The sample shows fewer than 200,000 clones, roughly 84% of them seen only once. Sequenced material: PBMCs. The origin of the receptors is a girl aged 2 to 10 in good health and CMV-seropositive.

The V gene is TRBV14, the J gene TRBJ2-3; D might be TRBD1 (5 bases). V dropped 1 base and J dropped 3 bases, with 17 bases sitting between them. The germline gives CDR1 SGHDN, CDR2 FVKESK. The CDR3 has 17 amino acids. This CDR3 reads CASSQGDWLGRTDTQYF. CDR3 DNA: TGTGCCAGCAGCCAAGGGGATTGGCTGGGGCGGACAGATACGCAGTATTTT.

This clone was picked up a small number of times. The V gene is TRBV2, the J gene TRBJ1-1, with 7 bases aligning to TRBD1. Per germline, CDR1 SNHLY and CDR2 FYNNEI. This CDR3 region has 15 residues. The trim removed 8 bases at V and 2 bases at J, leaving 11 bases unmatched. CDR3 residues: CASRAEGTDNTEAFF. The DNA for the CDR3 is TGTGCCAGCCGAGCGGAAGGGACAGACAACACTGAAGCTTTCTTT.

The chain combines TRBV2 with TRBJ1-2, with TRBD1 as a possible D gene (5 bases). This CDR3 region has 14 residues. The V gene lost 4 bases and the J gene lost 0 bases, with 9 bases spanning the gap. CDR1 and CDR2 from the germline V gene are SNHLY and FYNNEI. The CDR3 coding sequence is TGTGCCAGCAGTGGACAGAGACCTAACTATGGCTACACCTTC. Protein product: CASSGQRPNYGYTF.

The chain employs TRBV19 and TRBJ1-4; 9 bases align to TRBD1. The junction had 10 bases not matched to a gene; V was cut back by 7 bases and J by 10 bases. The CDR3 consists of 14 residues. CDR1 is LNHDA and CDR2 is SQIVND in the germline V gene (reference sequence). The CDR3 sequence: CASNARGTGRKLFF. The CDR3 DNA is TGTGCCAGTAACGCACGAGGGACAGGGAGAAAACTGTTTTTT.

J is TRBJ2-3 and V is TRBV6-4, with 7 bases matching TRBD1. The CDR3 is 14 amino acids. V dropped 6 bases and J dropped 2; count of bases not matched to a gene: 5. Germline V gene data show CDR1 as MRHNA and CDR2 as SNTAGT. CDR3 region: CASSATGATDTQYF. The CDR3 DNA sequence: TGTGCCAGCAGCGCTACAGGGGCCACAGATACGCAGTATTTT.

In this sample, this clone turned up once. CDR3 region: CASSLWSGSWPDTQYF. The CDR3 DNA follows: TGTGCCAGCAGTCTGTGGAGCGGGAGTTGGCCAGATACGCAGTATTTT. The chain couples TRBV28 to TRBJ2-3; 8 nucleotides line up with TRBD2. This CDR3 is built from 16 residues. The trim removed 5 bases at V and 4 bases at J, leaving 11 bases unmatched. Germline CDR1 and CDR2: MDHEN and SYDVKM.

Only one count was recorded for this clone. The chain uses TRBV30 and TRBJ2-2; no reliable D call. V was shortened by 8 bases and J by 0 bases, with 13 bases between the two germline ends. The germline gives CDR1 GTSNPN, CDR2 SVGIG (reference sequence). CDR3 length: 14 amino acids. In DNA form, the CDR3 reads TGTGCCCTAAGGCGACTTACGAACACCGGGGAGCTGTTTTTT. Residues: CALRRLTNTGELFF.

The V and J genes are TRBV10-2 and TRBJ2-3; D perhaps matches TRBD2 (6 bases). The length of the CDR3 is 12 residues. Trimming pared 7 bases from V and 8 bases from J, leaving 13 bases between. CDR1 and CDR2 from the germline V gene are WSHSY and SAAADI. CDR3 sequence reads: CASMQLAATQYF. As DNA, the CDR3 is TGCGCCAGCATGCAACTAGCAGCTACGCAGTATTTT.

This clone was recorded a few times. This rearrangement joins TRBV30 to TRBJ1-5, with 7 bases lining up with TRBD1. Germline trimming cut 5 bases from V and 7 bases from J; bases unmatched to any gene: 8. This CDR3 comprises 13 residues. Germline assignment: CDR1 GTSNPN and CDR2 SVGIG (reference sequence). This CDR3 is CAWGRQGEQPQHF. In nucleotides, the CDR3 is TGTGCCTGGGGTAGACAGGGTGAGCAGCCCCAGCATTTT.

The CDR3 is CASSELLGTGGSYEQYF. The DNA for the CDR3 is TGTGCCAGCAGTGAACTTCTTGGAACAGGGGGCTCCTACGAGCAGTACTTC. The rearrangement links TRBV2 to TRBJ2-7; 8 bases align to TRBD1. The CDR3 length is 17 residues. V lost 2 bases and J lost 0; bases outside the gene matches: 9. The germline V gene encodes CDR1 SNHLY and CDR2 FYNNEI. Using reference TRBV2 and TRBJ2-7 for the parts outside the CDR3, the full variable domain is EPEVTQTPSHQVTQMGQEVILRCVPISNHLYFYWYRQILGQKVEFLVSFYNNEISEKSEIFDDQFSVERPDGSNFTLKIRSTKLEDSAMYFCASSELLGTGGSYEQYFGPGTRLTVT.

On this clone: This sample includes further DNA sequences coding for the same CDR3. This sequence joins TRBV28 and TRBJ1-5; D is possibly TRBD1 (5 bases). Germline loops: CDR1 MDHEN, CDR2 SYDVKM. CDR3 length equals 14 residues. Trimming removed 2 bases at V and 4 bases at J, with 9 bases between. CDR3 in DNA: TGTGCCAGCAGTTTACGTCGGGGGAATCAGCCCCAGCATTTT. The encoded protein is CASSLRRGNQPQHF.

The V and J genes are TRBV5-1 and TRBJ2-1; TRBD2 matches at 7 bases. Germline V gives CDR1 SGHRS, CDR2 YFSETQ. V trimming: 4 bases; J trimming: 5 bases; junction bases outside the gene matches: 12. The CDR3 extends over 16 amino acids. The CDR3 sequence is CASSPMAGARNNEQFF. CDR3 bases: TGCGCCAGCAGCCCCATGGCGGGAGCGAGGAACAATGAGCAGTTCTTC.

This clone was counted between two and nine times. The genes are TRBV7-9 and TRBJ2-7, with 8 bases that match TRBD1. V gave up 1 base and J gave up 7 bases; unmatched junction bases: 6. Germline V gene sequence: CDR1 SEHNR, CDR2 FQNEAQ (reference sequence). This CDR3 contains 14 residues. The chain's CDR3 is CASSLGGTGREQYF. The CDR3, as DNA: TGTGCCAGCAGCTTAGGTGGGACAGGAAGGGAGCAGTACTTC.

The chain couples TRBV4-1 to TRBJ1-1, with TRBD1 as a possible D gene (6 bases). The CDR3 has 14 amino acids. The germline V and J ends were trimmed by 3 bases and 5 bases, with 13 bases remaining between them. Germline V gives CDR1 MGHRA, CDR2 YSYEKL. The CDR3 sequence is CASSQTGSQTEAFF. The CDR3 DNA is TGCGCCAGCAGCCAGACAGGTTCGCAAACTGAAGCTTTCTTT.

In its sample, this clone was seen once. V is TRBV10-2 and J is TRBJ1-4, with a weak D call TRBD1 (6 bases). CDR3 length: 15 residues. The V end was cut by 0 bases, the J end by 5 bases, with 10 bases between. CDR1 and CDR2 (germline): WSHSY, SAAADI. CDR3 amino acids: CASSESRGGNEKLFF. CDR3 nucleotide sequence: TGCGCCAGCAGTGAGTCGAGGGGGGGGAATGAAAAACTGTTTTTT.

The chain combines TRBV7-2 with TRBJ1-1; D call uncertain. The CDR3 contains 11 residues. Germline lookup yields CDR1 SGHTA and CDR2 FQGNSA. Deletions cut 5 bases from V and 1 base from J, with 2 bases between. DNA for the CDR3: TGTGCCAGCAGCCAGAACACTGAAGCTTTCTTT. Translated, it gives CASSQNTEAFF.

CDR3 amino acids: CASSGAGEQYF. In DNA, the CDR3 is TGCGCCAGCAGTGGAGCGGGGGAGCAGTACTTC. V is TRBV10-2 and J is TRBJ2-5, with TRBD2 matching 8 bases. The CDR3 extends over 11 amino acids. Germline V gene data show CDR1 as WSHSY and CDR2 as SAAADI. V dropped 4 bases and J dropped 11; count of bases not matched to a gene: 3.

The chain links TRBV19 to TRBJ1-2; D call uncertain. This CDR3 is built from 14 residues. Per germline, CDR1 LNHDA and CDR2 SQIVND (reference sequence). V lost 3 bases, J lost 2 bases, and 10 bases lay in between. The CDR3 coding sequence is TGTGCCAGTAGTATCCCGGGATCGAACTATGGCTACACCTTC. Translation: CASSIPGSNYGYTF.

This clone was seen a single time. The chain is built from TRBV30 and TRBJ1-6; possibly TRBD1 for D (6 bases). V lost 1 base and J lost 6, with 10 bases in between. CDR3 length: 14 residues. CDR1 and CDR2 (germline): GTSNPN, SVGIG (reference sequence). CDR3 bases: TGTGCCTGGAGTGAGGGACACCTTAATTCACCCCTCCACTTT. Protein sequence: CAWSEGHLNSPLHF. Combining the CDR3 with reference TRBV30 and TRBJ1-6 gives the whole variable domain SQTIHQWPATLVQPVGSPLSLECTVEGTSNPNLYWYRQAAGRGLQLLFYSVGIGQISSEVPQNLSASRPQDRQFILSSKKLLLSDSGFYLCAWSEGHLNSPLHFGNGTRLTVT.

In this sample, this clone turned up a few times. The V gene is TRBV5-1, the J gene TRBJ1-4; the match to TRBD1 covers 7 bases. This CDR3 comprises 15 residues. Trimming took 0 bases from V and 10 from J; bases not matched to a gene: 9. Per germline, CDR1 SGHRS and CDR2 YFSETQ. CDR3 DNA sequence: TGCGCCAGCAGCTTGGTGGCAGGGGGAGGAGGAAAACTGTTTTTT. It yields the protein CASSLVAGGGGKLFF.

This clone was counted a few times. V gene TRBV9 combines with J gene TRBJ2-7; 7 bases fit TRBD1. Germline lookup yields CDR1 SGDLS and CDR2 YYNGEE. The ends lost 4 bases at V and 3 bases at J; junction bases unmatched: 10. The length of the CDR3 is 15 residues. The CDR3 reads CASSRLGQTSYEQYF. The CDR3 DNA reads TGTGCCAGCAGCCGCCTGGGACAGACAAGCTACGAGCAGTACTTC.

This chain uses TRBV9 with TRBJ2-1; D perhaps matches TRBD2 (6 bases). The CDR3 is made up of 15 amino acids. Germline V lookup: CDR1 SGDLS, CDR2 YYNGEE. The ends were cut back, 2 bases at V and 7 bases at J, with 16 bases in the middle. This CDR3 reads CASSVRDSAPNEQFF. The CDR3 region has the DNA TGTGCCAGCAGCGTCCGGGACTCTGCACCTAATGAGCAGTTCTTC.

The V and J genes are TRBV19 and TRBJ2-1, with 13 bases that match TRBD2. The ends lost 6 bases at V and 9 bases at J; junction bases unmatched: 8. The CDR3 contains 15 residues. CDR1 and CDR2 from the germline V gene are LNHDA and SQIVND (reference sequence). The CDR3 DNA reads TGTGCCAGTAGCACGGGACTAGCGGGGTCAGTTGAGCAGTTCTTC. Translation gives CASSTGLAGSVEQFF.

This clone was detected only a few times. V is TRBV30 and J is TRBJ2-2; the D is unclear. Germline lookup yields CDR1 GTSNPN and CDR2 SVGIG (reference sequence). The CDR3 spans 12 residues. Trimming removed 1 base at V and 7 bases at J, with 7 bases between. The CDR3 DNA reads TGTGCCTGGAGTGACAATTTCGGGGAGCTGTTTTTT. Translating gives CAWSDNFGELFF.

The chain recombines TRBV9 with TRBJ2-1; 9 bases fit TRBD2. Germline values: CDR1 SGDLS, CDR2 YYNGEE. The trim removed 0 bases at V and 4 bases at J, leaving 5 bases unmatched. CDR3 length: 16 residues. The CDR3 coding sequence is TGTGCCAGCAGCGTAGCTGCTAGCGGGGAATACAATGAGCAGTTCTTC. Encoded protein: CASSVAASGEYNEQFF.

The CDR3 spells CAGSTFSNQPQHF. The CDR3, as DNA: TGTGCCGGGTCGACATTTAGCAATCAGCCCCAGCATTTT. The chain couples TRBV6-1 to TRBJ1-5, with unresolved D. V gave up 11 bases and J gave up 0 bases, with 11 bases separating them. Germline V gene sequence: CDR1 MNHNS, CDR2 SASEGT. The CDR3 loop spans 13 amino acids.

This chain uses TRBV15 with TRBJ2-5, with 7 bases that match TRBD1. The germline V gene has CDR1 LNHNV and CDR2 YYDKDF (reference sequence). With V trimmed by 0 bases and J by 4 bases, 5 bases remained unmatched. The CDR3 runs 15 residues. The CDR3 DNA sequence: TGTGCCACCAGCAGAGATTGGGGACAGTCAGAGACCCAGTACTTC. Translating it yields CATSRDWGQSETQYF.

This chain uses TRBV11-2 with TRBJ1-1; the match to TRBD1 covers 8 bases. V dropped 1 base and J dropped 8; count of bases not matched to a gene: 6. This CDR3 spans 14 amino acids. Germline lookup yields CDR1 SGHAT and CDR2 FQNNGV. The CDR3 protein is CASSLGLGDREAFF. The DNA for the CDR3 is TGTGCCAGCAGCTTAGGGTTAGGGGACAGGGAAGCTTTCTTT.

This clone was picked up one time. The chain couples TRBV19 to TRBJ1-1, with 7 bases that match TRBD1. Germline CDR1 LNHDA, CDR2 SQIVND (reference sequence). J was trimmed by 2 bases and V by 7 bases; bases with no gene match: 10. This CDR3 is 15 amino acids long. The CDR3 loop is CASTQLGGRNTEAFF. In DNA, the CDR3 is TGTGCCAGTACACAACTAGGGGGCAGAAACACTGAAGCTTTCTTT.

The chain combines TRBV14 with TRBJ1-3; D is undetermined. V gave up 1 base and J gave up 0 bases, with 7 bases separating them. The germline gives CDR1 SGHDN, CDR2 FVKESK. The CDR3 is 15 amino acids. The CDR3 DNA is TGTGCCAGCAGCCAAGGGGCGTTCTCTGGAAACACCATATATTTT. It specifies CASSQGAFSGNTIYF.